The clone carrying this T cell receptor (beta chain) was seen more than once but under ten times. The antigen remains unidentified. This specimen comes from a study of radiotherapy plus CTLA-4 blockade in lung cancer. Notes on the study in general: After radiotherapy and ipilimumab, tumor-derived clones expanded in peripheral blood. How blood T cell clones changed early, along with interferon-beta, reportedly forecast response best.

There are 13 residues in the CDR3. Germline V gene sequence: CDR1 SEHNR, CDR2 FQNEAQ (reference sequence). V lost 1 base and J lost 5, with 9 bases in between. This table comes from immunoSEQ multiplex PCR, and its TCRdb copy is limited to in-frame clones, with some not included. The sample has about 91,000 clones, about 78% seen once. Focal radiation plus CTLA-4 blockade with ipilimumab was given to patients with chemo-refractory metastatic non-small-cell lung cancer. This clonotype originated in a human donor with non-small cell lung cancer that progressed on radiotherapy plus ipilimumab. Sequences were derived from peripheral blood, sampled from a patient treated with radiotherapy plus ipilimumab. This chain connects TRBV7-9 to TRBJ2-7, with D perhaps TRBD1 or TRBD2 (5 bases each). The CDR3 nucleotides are TGTGCCAGCAGCTTAGGGGGGAGAGACGAGCAGTACTTC. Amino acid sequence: CASSLGGRDEQYF.